This TCR beta chain was identified during a study of cytomegalovirus exposure and HLA in healthy donors. In the study overall: Genetic ancestry analysis placed around 76% of the 410 or so donors that were genotyped in the Caucasian-associated cluster. General study findings and limits: It was only CMV serostatus that was available as immune exposure information. A classifier reportedly called cytomegalovirus status with high sensitivity and specificity. DRB1 showed the most TCR associations and HLA-C the fewest in a later analysis, as rates varied by HLA locus.

For this clone: Its antigen is still unknown. An end of the junction does not agree with germline; a read error may underlie this.

13 Jbeta primers and 60 Vbeta primers were used for the PCR. The protocol was immunoSEQ multiplex PCR, while the TCRdb copy is restricted to in-frame clones and leaves out a portion. This sample has about 130,000 clones; 76% occur once, and the top ten carry over 3%. Germline CDR1 SGHDT, CDR2 YYEEEE. This CDR3 is built from 11 residues. The sequencing sample was made of PBMCs. The clonotype comes from a middle-aged man in good health and CMV-seronegative. This sequence joins TRBV5-6 and TRBJ1-2; no clear D gene. CDR3 DNA: TGTGCCAGCAGCGCTATGGCGGGCTGCACCTTC. It encodes CASSAMAGCTF.